The 13 T cell receptor beta chains in this list originate from one sample, sequenced in a study of T-cell reconstitution after alpha-beta-depleted transplantation in children. TCRbeta library construction was performed incorporating unique molecular identifiers. TCRdb reprocessed the PCR reads via MiXCR and lists one record per CDR3 protein. Of 400,000 to 500,000 distinct CDR3 sequences in the sample, 11% were seen once. Sample: PBMCs from the stem cell graft donor, taken from the stem cell graft. The source of these receptors is a human donor who donated a stem cell graft to a child with acute myeloid leukemia.

This clonotype has ten or more counts. The chain carries TRBV10-1 and TRBJ1-6; the D gene is possibly TRBD1 (5 bases). CDR3 length: 15 residues. V gave up 0 bases and J gave up 8 bases, with 11 bases separating them. Germline V lookup: CDR1 WNHNN, CDR2 SYGVQD (reference sequence). CDR3 in amino acids: CASSESTAGDSPLHF. The CDR3 region has the DNA TGCGCCAGCAGTGAGTCTACGGCGGGGGATTCACCCCTCCACTTT.

This clonotype was counted at least ten times. This chain connects TRBV18 to TRBJ2-5; perhaps D is TRBD1 or TRBD2 (6 bases each). Germline V CDR1 and CDR2: KGHSH, LQKENI. Between the trimmed V and J ends, which lost 3 bases and 2 bases, there was a span of 13 bases. The CDR3 loop spans 15 amino acids. In DNA form, the CDR3 reads TGTGCCAGCTCACCTGGGAGGACAGCACAAGAGACCCAGTACTTC. This codes for CASSPGRTAQETQYF.

This clonotype was found many times. The chain has TRBV29-1 and TRBJ2-2; unclear D gene. Germline-derived CDR1 and CDR2 are SQVTM and ANQGSEA. This CDR3 comprises 14 residues. Between the trimmed V and J ends, which lost 6 bases and 5 bases, there was a span of 16 bases. The CDR3 reads CSVLDGLGTGELFF. The CDR3 nucleotides are TGCAGCGTCCTTGACGGGCTTGGAACCGGGGAGCTGTTTTTT.

This clonotype was picked up a small number of times. V is TRBV6-2 or TRBV6-3 and J is TRBJ2-7; D may be TRBD1 or TRBD2 (5 bases each). The V gene lost 10 bases and the J gene lost 2 bases, with 15 bases spanning the gap. The CDR3 spans 13 residues. Germline V lookup: CDR1 MNHEY, CDR2 SVGEGT. DNA of the CDR3: TGTGCCACCACCGGGACGAACACCTACGAGCAGTACTTC. Encoded protein: CATTGTNTYEQYF.

V and J are TRBV29-1 and TRBJ2-7; 14 nucleotides align to TRBD2. The V gene's germline CDR1 is SQVTM and CDR2 ANQGSEA. This CDR3 has 15 amino acids. The CDR3 nucleotides are TGCAGTGGGGCTGGGACTAGCGGGAGCGGGTCCGAGCAGTACTTC. Protein: CSGAGTSGSGSEQYF.

This clonotype was counted ten times or more. The chain recombines TRBV6-2 or TRBV6-3 with TRBJ1-2; unclear D gene. CDR1 is MNHEY and CDR2 is SVGEGT in the germline V gene. Trimming took off 7 bases at V and 2 bases at J, with 11 bases between the two ends. The CDR3 length is 13 residues. The CDR3 spells CASTPPGNYGYTF. CDR3 sequence (DNA): TGTGCCAGCACCCCCCCGGGGAACTATGGCTACACCTTC.

There are a few counts of this clonotype. The genes are TRBV3-1 and TRBJ1-2, with 7 positions matching TRBD1. CDR3 length: 15 amino acids. CDR1 and CDR2 (germline): LGHDT, YNNKEL (reference sequence). V was clipped by 4 bases and J by 0 bases; unmatched bases: 5. CDR3 residues: CASSPGQLPNYGYTF. Here the CDR3 DNA reads TGTGCCAGCAGCCCGGGACAGTTGCCTAACTATGGCTACACCTTC.

This clonotype was detected only a few times. The V call is TRBV12-3 or TRBV12-4, the J call TRBJ1-5; weak D call: TRBD1 (5 bases). Between the trimmed V and J ends, which lost 7 bases and 4 bases, there was a span of 11 bases. CDR3 length: 13 amino acids. CDR3 region: CASTSDTNQPQHF. In nucleotides, the CDR3 is TGTGCCAGCACCTCGGACACTAATCAGCCCCAGCATTTT.

This clonotype was detected a few times. The V gene is TRBV4-2, the J gene TRBJ1-3, with 9 bases that match TRBD1. V was pared by 0 bases and J by 5 bases, with 11 bases of the junction left unmatched. The CDR3 has 18 amino acids. Looked up from germline, CDR1 is LGHNA and CDR2 is YNFKEQ. CDR3: CASSQDGTGTGTRNTIYF. The CDR3 DNA reads TGTGCCAGCAGCCAAGATGGGACCGGGACAGGGACTAGAAACACCATATATTTT.

This clonotype was recorded many times. V is TRBV20-1 and J is TRBJ1-4, with TRBD1 identical over 10 bases. Germline CDR1 reads DFQATT; CDR2 reads SNEGSKA (reference sequence). J lost 5 bases, V lost 5 bases, and 8 bases had no gene match. The CDR3 is 15 residues long. The CDR3 loop is CSAVTGQGTNEKLFF. For the CDR3, the DNA is TGCAGTGCTGTCACGGGACAGGGGACCAATGAAAAACTGTTTTTT.

The genes are TRBV5-1 and TRBJ1-3, with D unresolved. Germline V gene sequence: CDR1 SGHRS, CDR2 YFSETQ. Deletions cut 0 bases from V and 1 base from J, with 8 bases between. CDR3 length: 15 residues. The CDR3 region has the DNA TGCGCCAGCAGCTTGGATGGTCAGTCTGGAAACACCATATATTTT. Amino acids: CASSLDGQSGNTIYF.

This chain uses TRBV5-1 with TRBJ2-1; 10 bases fit TRBD2. The V gene end was trimmed by 7 bases and the J gene end by 9 bases; junction bases not matched to a gene: 13. CDR1 is SGHRS, CDR2 YFSETQ, per germline. CDR3 length: 15 amino acids. CDR3 protein: CASRLAGALSLEQFF. The CDR3 DNA sequence: TGCGCCAGCCGGCTAGCGGGAGCTCTCTCTCTTGAGCAGTTCTTC.

A word on this clonotype: A much larger clone sits a single nucleotide away, making a read error possible. The chain is built from TRBV11-2 and TRBJ2-7; 8 bases agree with TRBD2. CDR3 length: 16 amino acids. From germline, CDR1 is SGHAT and CDR2 FQNNGV. For the CDR3, the DNA is TGTGGCAGCAGCTTCGGGACCGGGACTAGACCACGAGAGCAGTACTTC. Its protein is CGSSFGTGTRPREQYF.